The present T cell receptor beta chain was sequenced within a study of Ad26.COV2.S vaccination and SARS-CoV-2 variants. Study background: Recipients of Ad26.COV2.S got it intramuscularly, once or twice 56 days apart.

This CDR3 has 14 residues. V was trimmed by 2 bases and J by 1 base, leaving 8 bases between them. Germline CDR1 and CDR2: MGHDK and SYGVNS. Method: immunoSEQ multiplex PCR; TCRdb's copy keeps in-frame clones and lacks some. The table includes 440,000 or so clones, about nine tenths detected once. The treatment was: approximately 18 received Ad26.COV2.S at low or high dose, single or two shots; about 5 received placebo; per-sample allocation not given. Samples were taken on day 63 after the first vaccine or placebo injection. This receptor was obtained from a person aged 18-60 years who received the Ad26.COV2.S COVID-19 vaccine or a placebo. The material was peripheral blood, obtained in a trial of Ad26.COV2.S vaccine versus placebo. V usage is TRBV25-1 and J usage is TRBJ2-5, with D possibly TRBD2 on 6 matching bases. DNA of the CDR3: TGTGCCAGCAGTGAAGGAGGGTTCCAAGAGACCCAGTACTTC. This sequence encodes CASSEGGFQETQYF.